This T cell receptor (beta chain) is drawn from a study of shared clonotypes between healthy human individuals. Regarding the study as a whole: Relative to clonotypes present in all four donors, those not shared had lower generation probabilities.

Repertoires were generated with immunoSEQ multiplex PCR, while TCRdb's copy carries only in-frame clones and drops some. Of over a million clones in the sample, roughly 95% were seen once. Details on this clone: Its antigen is not identified.

CD45RA-negative memory and CD45RA+ naive subsets were split from the CD4+ cells. The trim removed 4 bases at V and 1 base at J, leaving 7 bases unmatched. Looked up from germline, CDR1 is SGHNT and CDR2 is YYREEE (reference sequence). There are 16 residues in the CDR3. Sequencing was carried out using naive CD4+ T cells sorted from blood. The subset was: CD45RA+ positively selected. The TCR originated in a young man in good health. The J gene is TRBJ2-5, the V gene TRBV5-4, with 10 bases aligning to TRBD1. The CDR3 DNA reads as TGTGCCAGCAGCGCGTCTTGGACAGGGGGCCAAGAGACCCAGTACTTC. Its translation is CASSASWTGGQETQYF.